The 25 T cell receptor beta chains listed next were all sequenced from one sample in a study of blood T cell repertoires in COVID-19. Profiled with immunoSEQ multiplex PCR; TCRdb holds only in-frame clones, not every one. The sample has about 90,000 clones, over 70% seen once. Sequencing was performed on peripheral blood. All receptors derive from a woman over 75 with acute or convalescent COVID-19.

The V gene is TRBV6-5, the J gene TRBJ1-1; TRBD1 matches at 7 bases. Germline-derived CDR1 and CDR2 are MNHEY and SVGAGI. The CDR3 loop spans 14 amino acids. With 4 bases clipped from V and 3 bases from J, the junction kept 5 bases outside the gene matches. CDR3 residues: CASSSQGGDTEAFF. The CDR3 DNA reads TGTGCCAGCAGTTCCCAGGGGGGAGACACTGAAGCTTTCTTT.

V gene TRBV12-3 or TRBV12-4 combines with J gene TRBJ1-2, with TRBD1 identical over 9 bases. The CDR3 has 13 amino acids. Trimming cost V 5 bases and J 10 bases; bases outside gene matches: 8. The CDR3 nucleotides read TGTGCCAGCAGTCCTACGACAGGGGGAATCTACACCTTC. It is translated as CASSPTTGGIYTF.

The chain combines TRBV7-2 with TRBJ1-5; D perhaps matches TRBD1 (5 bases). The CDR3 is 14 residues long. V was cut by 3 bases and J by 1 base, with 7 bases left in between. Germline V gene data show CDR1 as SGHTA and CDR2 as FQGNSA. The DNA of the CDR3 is TGTGCCAGCAGCTTGGGGCAGAGCAATCAGCCCCAGCATTTT. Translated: CASSLGQSNQPQHF.

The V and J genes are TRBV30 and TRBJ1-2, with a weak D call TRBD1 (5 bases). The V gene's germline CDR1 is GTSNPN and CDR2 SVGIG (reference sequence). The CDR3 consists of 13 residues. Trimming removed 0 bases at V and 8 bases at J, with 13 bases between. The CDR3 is CAWSVQQGLGYTF. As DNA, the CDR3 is TGTGCCTGGAGTGTACAGCAGGGCTTAGGCTACACCTTC.

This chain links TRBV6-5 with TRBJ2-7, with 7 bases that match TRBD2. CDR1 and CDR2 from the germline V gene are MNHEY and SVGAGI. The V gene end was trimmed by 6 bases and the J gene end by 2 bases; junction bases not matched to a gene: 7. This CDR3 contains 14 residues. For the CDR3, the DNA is TGTGCCAGCAGGGGGAGGGCCGGGGCCTACGAGCAGTACTTC. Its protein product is CASRGRAGAYEQYF.

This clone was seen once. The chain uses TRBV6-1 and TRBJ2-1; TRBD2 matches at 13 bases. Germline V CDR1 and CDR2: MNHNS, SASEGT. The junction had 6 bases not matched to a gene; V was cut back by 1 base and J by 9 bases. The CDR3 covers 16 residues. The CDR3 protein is CASSEGTSGSIGEQFF. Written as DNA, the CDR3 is TGTGCCAGCAGTGAAGGGACTAGCGGGAGTATAGGTGAGCAGTTCTTC.

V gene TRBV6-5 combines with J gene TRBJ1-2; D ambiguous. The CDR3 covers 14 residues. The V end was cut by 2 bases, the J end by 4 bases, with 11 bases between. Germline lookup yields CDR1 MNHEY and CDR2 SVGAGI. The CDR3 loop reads CASSYSGQSYGYTF. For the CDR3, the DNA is TGTGCCAGCAGTTACAGTGGCCAGTCCTATGGCTACACCTTC.

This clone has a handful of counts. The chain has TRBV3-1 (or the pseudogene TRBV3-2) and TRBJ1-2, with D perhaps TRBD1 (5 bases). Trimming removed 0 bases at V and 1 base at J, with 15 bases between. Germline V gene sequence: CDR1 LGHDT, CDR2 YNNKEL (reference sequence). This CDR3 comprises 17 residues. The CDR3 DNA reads TGTGCCAGCAGCCAAGAGGAGGGACTATCGGGTAACTATGGCTACACCTTC. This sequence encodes CASSQEEGLSGNYGYTF.

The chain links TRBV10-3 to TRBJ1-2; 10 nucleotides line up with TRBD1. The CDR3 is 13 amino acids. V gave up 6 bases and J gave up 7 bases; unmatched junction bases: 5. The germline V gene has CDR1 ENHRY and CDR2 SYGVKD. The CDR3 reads CAISGDRGSGYTF. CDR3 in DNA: TGTGCCATCAGCGGGGACAGGGGATCTGGCTACACCTTC.

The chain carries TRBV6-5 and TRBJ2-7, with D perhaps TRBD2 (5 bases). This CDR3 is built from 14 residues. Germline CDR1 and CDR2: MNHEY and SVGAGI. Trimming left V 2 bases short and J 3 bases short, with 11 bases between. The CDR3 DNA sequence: TGTGCCAGCAGTTACAAGGGTGGAGGCTACGAGCAGTACTTC. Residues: CASSYKGGGYEQYF.

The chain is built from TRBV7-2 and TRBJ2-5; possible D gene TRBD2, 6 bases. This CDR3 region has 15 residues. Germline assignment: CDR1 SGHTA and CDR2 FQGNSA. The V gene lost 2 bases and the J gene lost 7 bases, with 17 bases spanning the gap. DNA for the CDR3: TGTGCCAGCAGCTTACGGGCTAGCGCGGGTGGGACCCAGTACTTC. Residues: CASSLRASAGGTQYF.

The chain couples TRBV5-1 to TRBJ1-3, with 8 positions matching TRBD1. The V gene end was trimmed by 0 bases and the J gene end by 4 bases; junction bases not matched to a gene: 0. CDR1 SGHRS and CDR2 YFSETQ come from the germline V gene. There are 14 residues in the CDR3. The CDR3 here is CASSLGTGGNTIYF. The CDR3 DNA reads TGCGCCAGCAGCTTGGGGACAGGGGGAAACACCATATATTTT.

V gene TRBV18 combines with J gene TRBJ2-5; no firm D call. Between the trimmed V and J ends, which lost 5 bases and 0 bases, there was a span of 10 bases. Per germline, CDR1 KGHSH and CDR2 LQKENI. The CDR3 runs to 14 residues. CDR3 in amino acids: CASSIGLYQETQYF. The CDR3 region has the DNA TGTGCCAGCTCAATCGGTCTGTACCAAGAGACCCAGTACTTC. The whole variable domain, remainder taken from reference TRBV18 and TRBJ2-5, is NAGVMQNPRHLVRRRGQEARLRCSPMKGHSHVYWYRQLPEEGLKFMVYLQKENIIDESGMPKERFSAEFPKEGPSILRIQQVVRGDSAAYFCASSIGLYQETQYFGPGTRLLVL.

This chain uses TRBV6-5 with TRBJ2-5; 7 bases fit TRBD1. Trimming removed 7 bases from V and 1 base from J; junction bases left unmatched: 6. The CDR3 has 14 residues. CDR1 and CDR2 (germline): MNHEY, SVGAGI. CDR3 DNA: TGTGCCAGCACCTGGGACAGCCGCCAAGAGACCCAGTACTTC. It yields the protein CASTWDSRQETQYF.

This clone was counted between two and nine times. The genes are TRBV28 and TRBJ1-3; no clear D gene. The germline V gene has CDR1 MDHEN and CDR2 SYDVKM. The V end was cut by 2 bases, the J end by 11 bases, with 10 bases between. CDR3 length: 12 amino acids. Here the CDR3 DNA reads TGTGCCAGCAGTTTAAAGAGGGCGGCCATATATTTT. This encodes CASSLKRAAIYF.

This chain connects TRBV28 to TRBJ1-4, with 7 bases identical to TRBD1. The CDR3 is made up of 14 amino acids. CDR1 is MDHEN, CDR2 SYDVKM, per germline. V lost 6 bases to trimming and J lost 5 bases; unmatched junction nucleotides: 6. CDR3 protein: CASSPGQPNEKLFF. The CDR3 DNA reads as TGTGCCAGCAGCCCGGGACAGCCAAATGAAAAACTGTTTTTT.

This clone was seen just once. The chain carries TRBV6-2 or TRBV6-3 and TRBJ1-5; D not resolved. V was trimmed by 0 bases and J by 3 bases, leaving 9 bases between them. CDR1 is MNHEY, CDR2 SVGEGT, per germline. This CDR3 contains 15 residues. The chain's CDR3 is CASSYSGFPNQPQHF. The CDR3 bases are TGTGCCAGCAGTTACTCTGGCTTCCCCAATCAGCCCCAGCATTTT.

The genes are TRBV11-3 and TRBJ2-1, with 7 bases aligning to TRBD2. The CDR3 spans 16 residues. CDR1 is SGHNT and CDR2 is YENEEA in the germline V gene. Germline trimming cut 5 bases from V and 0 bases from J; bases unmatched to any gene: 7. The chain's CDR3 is CASSRTGGASYNEQFF. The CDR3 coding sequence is TGTGCCAGCAGCCGAACGGGGGGAGCCTCCTACAATGAGCAGTTCTTC.

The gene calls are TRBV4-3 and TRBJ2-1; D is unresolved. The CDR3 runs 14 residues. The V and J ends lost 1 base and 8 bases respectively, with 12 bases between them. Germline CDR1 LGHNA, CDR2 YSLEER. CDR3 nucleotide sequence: TGCGCCAGCAGCCAAGTTCCCCCCCGGGATGAGCAGTTCTTC. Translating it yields CASSQVPPRDEQFF.

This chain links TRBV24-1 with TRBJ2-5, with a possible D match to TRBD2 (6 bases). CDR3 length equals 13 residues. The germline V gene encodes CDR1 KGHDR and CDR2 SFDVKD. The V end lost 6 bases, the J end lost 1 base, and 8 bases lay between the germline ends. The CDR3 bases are TGTGCCACCAGTCGCGGGGCCCAAGAGACCCAGTACTTC. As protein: CATSRGAQETQYF.

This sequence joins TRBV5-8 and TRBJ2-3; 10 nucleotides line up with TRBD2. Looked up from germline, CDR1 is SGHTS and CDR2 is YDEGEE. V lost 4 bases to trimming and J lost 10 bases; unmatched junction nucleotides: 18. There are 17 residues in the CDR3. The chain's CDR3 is CASSLPASSGGAVAQYF. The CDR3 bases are TGTGCCAGCAGCCTGCCGGCCTCGAGCGGGGGGGCAGTGGCGCAGTATTTT.

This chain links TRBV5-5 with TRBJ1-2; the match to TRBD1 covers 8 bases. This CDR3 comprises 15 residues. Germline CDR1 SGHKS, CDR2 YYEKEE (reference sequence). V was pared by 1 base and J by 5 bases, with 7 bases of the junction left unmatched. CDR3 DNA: TGTGCCAGCAGCTTGAACCAGGGGGCGGAGTATGGCTACACCTTC. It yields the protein CASSLNQGAEYGYTF. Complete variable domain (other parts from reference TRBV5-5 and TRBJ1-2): DAGVTQSPTHLIKTRGQQVTLRCSPISGHKSVSWYQQVLGQGPQFIFQYYEKEERGRGNFPDRFSARQFPNYSSELNVNALLLGDSALYLCASSLNQGAEYGYTFGSGTRLTVV.

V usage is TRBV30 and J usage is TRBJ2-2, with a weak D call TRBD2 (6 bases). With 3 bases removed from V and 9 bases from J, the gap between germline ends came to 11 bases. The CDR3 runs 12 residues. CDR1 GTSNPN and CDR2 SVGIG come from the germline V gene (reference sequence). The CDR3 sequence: CAWSGGMWELFF. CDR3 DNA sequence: TGTGCCTGGAGCGGGGGTATGTGGGAGCTGTTTTTT.

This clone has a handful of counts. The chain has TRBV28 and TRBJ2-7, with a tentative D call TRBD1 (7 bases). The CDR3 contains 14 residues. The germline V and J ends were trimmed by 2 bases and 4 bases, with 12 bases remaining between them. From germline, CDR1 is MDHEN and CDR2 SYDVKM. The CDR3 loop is CASSLGGGRYEQYF. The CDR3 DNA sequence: TGTGCCAGCAGTTTAGGAGGGGGCAGGTACGAGCAGTACTTC.

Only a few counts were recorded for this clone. CDR3 sequence (DNA): TGTGCCAGCAGCGTCACCGGGACTAGCGGCAATGAGCAGTTCTTC. It translates to CASSVTGTSGNEQFF. The chain combines TRBV9 with TRBJ2-1; 11 nucleotides agree with TRBD2. After removal of 2 bases from V and 6 bases from J, the junction contained 4 bases not matched to a gene. Per the germline V gene, CDR1 is SGDLS and CDR2 is YYNGEE. The CDR3 has 15 residues.